The rows below give T cell receptor beta chains drawn from one sample of a study of cytomegalovirus exposure and HLA in healthy donors. Some clones are missing from TCRdb's copy, which holds only in-frame ones; the method was immunoSEQ multiplex PCR. Among over 110,000 clones, around 78% were seen once, and the ten largest hold around 2.5%. Sequencing was done on a sample of PBMCs. The source of these receptors is a woman aged 18 to 35 in good health and CMV-seropositive. Both conserved end residues are part of each CDR3. The D gene is left open where the match is weak. Where a row states a size, it is once, few, many or the class of an expanded clone; other rows omit it.

CDR3	DNA	V	J	D	size
CSVEQNNEQFF	TGCAGCGTTGAACAAAACAATGAGCAGTTCTTC	TRBV29-1	TRBJ2-1	NA	NA
CASSLVSGGAMNTEAFF	TGCGCCAGCAGCTTGGTAAGCGGGGGCGCCATGAACACTGAAGCTTTCTTT	TRBV5-1	TRBJ1-1	NA	NA
CASSNQDTSNQPQHF	TGTGCCAGCAGCAACCAGGACACTAGCAATCAGCCCCAGCATTTT	TRBV2	TRBJ1-5	NA	few
CSTWTGDSRGDTQYF	TGCAGCACATGGACAGGCGATTCTCGGGGAGATACGCAGTATTTT	TRBV29-1	TRBJ2-3	TRBD1	NA
CASSLERGVTGEQFF	TGTGCCAGCAGCCTAGAGCGGGGAGTAACGGGTGAGCAGTTCTTC	TRBV7-8	TRBJ2-1	TRBD2	NA
CASSQLTKGRRANYGYTF	TGTGCCAGCAGCCAACTAACAAAGGGGCGACGGGCTAACTATGGCTACACCTTC	TRBV4-2	TRBJ1-2	NA	NA
CASSQEPLAATDRARNGKLFF	TGCGCCAGCAGCCAAGAACCCTTAGCCGCGACAGACCGGGCTCGGAATGGAAAACTGTTTTTT	TRBV4-1	TRBJ1-4	NA	NA
CASTYRGLNTEAFF	TGTGCCAGCACCTACAGGGGACTGAACACTGAAGCTTTCTTT	TRBV6-5	TRBJ1-1	TRBD1	NA
CASEDNARFEAFF	TGTGCCAGCGAGGATAACGCCCGTTTTGAAGCTTTCTTT	TRBV11-2	TRBJ1-1	NA	NA
CASKVGAGTYNEQFF	TGCGCCAGCAAAGTGGGGGCAGGGACCTACAATGAGCAGTTCTTC	TRBV5-1	TRBJ2-1	NA	once
CAIGGQGSQETQYF	TGTGCCATCGGGGGACAGGGTAGCCAAGAGACCCAGTACTTC	TRBV10-3	TRBJ2-5	TRBD1	NA
CASSIGLTGGRTSQHF	TGTGCCAGTAGTATCGGGCTAACAGGGGGCCGGACATCCCAGCATTTT	TRBV19	TRBJ1-5	TRBD1	few
CAISGSEGHLQETQYF	TGTGCCATCAGTGGTTCTGAGGGACACCTTCAAGAGACCCAGTACTTC	TRBV10-3	TRBJ2-5	NA	NA
CASSQVSGDPKETQYF	TGCGCCAGCAGCCAAGTGAGCGGGGACCCTAAAGAGACCCAGTACTTC	TRBV4-1	TRBJ2-5	TRBD2	NA
CASSTGTGSISQPQHF	TGTGCCAGTAGTACGGGGACAGGGTCTATTTCCCAGCCCCAGCATTTT	TRBV19	TRBJ1-5	TRBD1	NA
CASSQDRGQTGELFF	TGCGCCAGCAGCCAGGACAGGGGGCAAACCGGGGAGCTGTTTTTT	TRBV4-3	TRBJ2-2	TRBD1	NA
CASSLSGTGTYEQYF	TGCGCCAGCAGCTTGTCGGGGACAGGCACCTACGAGCAGTACTTC	TRBV5-1	TRBJ2-7	TRBD1	NA
CASSEGAGSIYEQYF	TGTGCCAGCAGTGAAGGAGCTGGTTCCATCTACGAGCAGTACTTC	TRBV2	TRBJ2-7	NA	NA
CASSQDSAGPAGANVLTF	TGCGCCAGCAGCCAAGATTCAGCAGGGCCGGCTGGGGCCAACGTCCTGACTTTC	TRBV4-1	TRBJ2-6	NA	NA
CASSTGSFRTGELFF	TGTGCCAGCAGTACAGGTTCTTTCAGGACCGGGGAGCTGTTTTTT	TRBV6-5	TRBJ2-2	NA	NA
CASSSFGTLVNEKLFF	TGTGCCAGCAGCTCGTTCGGGACATTAGTTAATGAAAAACTGTTTTTT	TRBV7-2	TRBJ1-4	NA	once
CASSIGTSGGQYNEQFF	TGTGCCAGTAGTATTGGGACTAGCGGGGGGCAGTACAATGAGCAGTTCTTC	TRBV19	TRBJ2-1	TRBD2	NA
CASRATGVGRTEAFF	TGTGCCAGCAGAGCGACAGGGGTTGGACGGACTGAAGCTTTCTTT	TRBV7-9	TRBJ1-1	TRBD1	NA
CASNPTGPNEQFF	TGTGCCAGCAATCCAACAGGGCCTAACGAGCAGTTCTTC	TRBV6-6	TRBJ2-1	NA	NA
CASSWSGNNEQYF	TGCGCCAGCAGCTGGTCCGGGAACAACGAGCAGTACTTC	TRBV5-1	TRBJ2-7	NA	once
CASSPSGTGGGKLFF	TGTGCCAGTAGTCCCTCCGGGACAGGGGGAGGAAAACTGTTTTTT	TRBV19	TRBJ1-4	TRBD1	NA
CASSPGTEAFF	TGTGCCAGCAGTCCAGGTACTGAAGCTTTCTTT	TRBV28	TRBJ1-1	NA	NA
CASSLWGGSEKLFF	TGTGCCAGCAGCTTGTGGGGGGGGTCTGAAAAACTGTTTTTT	TRBV5-6	TRBJ1-4	NA	NA
CASSPTRKTNYGYTF	TGTGCCAGCAGCCCGACCAGGAAAACCAACTATGGCTACACCTTC	TRBV14	TRBJ1-2	NA	NA
CASSPTQGSGELFF	TGTGCCAGCAGTCCGACCCAGGGGTCCGGGGAGCTGTTTTTT	TRBV28	TRBJ2-2	NA	once
CSVVPDHGETQYF	TGCAGCGTTGTGCCCGATCACGGGGAGACCCAGTACTTC	TRBV29-1	TRBJ2-5	NA	NA
CASSPSGGYQETQYF	TGTGCCAGCAGTCCTAGCGGGGGGTACCAAGAGACCCAGTACTTC	TRBV2	TRBJ2-5	TRBD2	NA
CASSLWGGDHYGYTF	TGTGCCAGCAGCTTGTGGGGGGGTGACCACTATGGCTACACCTTC	TRBV5-8	TRBJ1-2	NA	NA
CASSLVTTGQTSYNEQFF	TGTGCCAGCAGCTTAGTCACCACTGGACAAACCTCCTACAATGAGCAGTTCTTC	TRBV7-9	TRBJ2-1	NA	NA
CASTEGGQQNIQYF	TGTGCCAGCACTGAGGGGGGGCAACAAAACATTCAGTACTTC	TRBV2	TRBJ2-4	NA	NA
CASSLTHGTGELFF	TGCGCCAGCAGCCTCACCCACGGTACCGGGGAGCTGTTTTTT	TRBV4-3	TRBJ2-2	NA	NA
CASLAQTNYNEQFF	TGTGCCAGCCTAGCGCAAACAAATTACAATGAGCAGTTCTTC	TRBV18	TRBJ2-1	NA	NA
CASSPIYRGNTGELFF	TGTGCCAGCAGTCCCATCTATCGGGGGAACACCGGGGAGCTGTTTTTT	TRBV27	TRBJ2-2	NA	NA
CASSLAGVQNTIYF	TGTGCCAGCAGCTTGGCAGGGGTGCAAAACACCATATATTTT	TRBV5-4	TRBJ1-3	NA	NA
CASSVTTAIMNTEAFF	TGTGCCAGCAGTGTGACGACAGCCATCATGAACACTGAAGCTTTCTTT	TRBV6-1	TRBJ1-1	NA	NA
CASSETPGTRALNIQYF	TGCGCCAGCAGCGAGACCCCCGGGACTAGAGCCTTAAACATTCAGTACTTC	TRBV4-1	TRBJ2-4	TRBD2	NA
CAIGGTGYNEQFF	TGTGCCATAGGGGGGACAGGGTACAATGAGCAGTTCTTC	TRBV2	TRBJ2-1	TRBD1	NA
CASSYSGAKVDTQYF	TGTGCCAGCAGTTACTCGGGGGCCAAAGTCGATACGCAGTATTTT	TRBV6-5	TRBJ2-3	NA	once
CASSSTRTANYGYTF	TGTGCCAGCTCATCGACCAGGACAGCTAACTATGGCTACACCTTC	TRBV18	TRBJ1-2	NA	NA
CASSLGPAAGNTIYF	TGTGCCAGCAGCTTAGGCCCGGCGGCGGGAAACACCATATATTTT	TRBV7-2	TRBJ1-3	NA	NA
CAISLGQGTEAFF	TGTGCCATCAGCCTTGGACAGGGGACTGAAGCTTTCTTT	TRBV10-3	TRBJ1-1	TRBD1	NA
CASSSGTGDYEQYF	TGCGCCAGCAGCTCCGGGACAGGGGACTACGAGCAGTACTTC	TRBV5-1	TRBJ2-7	TRBD1	NA
CASSLGLQNTGELFF	TGTGCCAGCAGCCTGGGACTTCAGAACACCGGGGAGCTGTTTTTT	TRBV11-2	TRBJ2-2	NA	NA
CASSLRGTGTNEKLFF	TGTGCCAGCAGCTTGAGGGGGACAGGGACAAATGAAAAACTGTTTTTT	TRBV11-2	TRBJ1-4	TRBD1	few
CASSILPDRGVHEQYF	TGTGCCAGTAGTATCCTGCCGGACAGGGGGGTACACGAGCAGTACTTC	TRBV19	TRBJ2-7	TRBD1	NA